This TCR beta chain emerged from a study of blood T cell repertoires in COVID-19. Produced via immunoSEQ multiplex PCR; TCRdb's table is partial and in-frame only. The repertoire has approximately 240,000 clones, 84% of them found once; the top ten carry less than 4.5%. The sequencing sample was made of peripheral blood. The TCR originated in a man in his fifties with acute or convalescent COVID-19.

The CDR3 DNA reads as TGTGCCAGCAGGGGTACGGGGGGGGCGTTCTATGGCTACACCTTC. It translates to CASRGTGGAFYGYTF. The chain couples TRBV2 to TRBJ1-2; possibly TRBD1 for D (6 bases). V was cut by 6 bases and J by 4 bases, with 18 bases left in between. Germline CDR1 and CDR2: SNHLY and FYNNEI. This CDR3 has 15 residues.